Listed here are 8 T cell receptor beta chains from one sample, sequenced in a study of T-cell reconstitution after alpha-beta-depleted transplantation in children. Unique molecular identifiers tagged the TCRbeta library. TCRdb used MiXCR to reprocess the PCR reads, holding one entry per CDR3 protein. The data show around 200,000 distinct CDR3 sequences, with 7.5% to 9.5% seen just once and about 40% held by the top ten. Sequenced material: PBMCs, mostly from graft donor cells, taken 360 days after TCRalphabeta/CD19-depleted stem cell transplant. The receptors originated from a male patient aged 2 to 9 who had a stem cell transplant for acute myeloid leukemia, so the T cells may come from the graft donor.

CDR3 nucleotide sequence: TGTGCCAGCAGCCAAGGCCCGACTCTCACGATCCACAATGAGCAGTTCTTC. Encoded protein: CASSQGPTLTIHNEQFF. The chain couples TRBV3-1 to TRBJ2-1; D is uncertain. Germline values: CDR1 LGHDT, CDR2 YNNKEL (reference sequence). V dropped 1 base and J dropped 5 bases, with 18 bases sitting between them. The CDR3 has 17 residues.

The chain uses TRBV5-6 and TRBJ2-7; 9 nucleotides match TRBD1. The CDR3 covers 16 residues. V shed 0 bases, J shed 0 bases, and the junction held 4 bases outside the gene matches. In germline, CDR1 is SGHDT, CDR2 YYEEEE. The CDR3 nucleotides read TGTGCCAGCAGCTTGGTAGGGACAGGGATCTCCTACGAGCAGTACTTC. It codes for CASSLVGTGISYEQYF. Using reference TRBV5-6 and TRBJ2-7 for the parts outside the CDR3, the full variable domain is DAGVTQSPTHLIKTRGQQVTLRCSPKSGHDTVSWYQQALGQGPQFIFQYYEEEERQRGNFPDRFSGHQFPNYSSELNVNALLLGDSALYLCASSLVGTGISYEQYFGPGTRLTVT.

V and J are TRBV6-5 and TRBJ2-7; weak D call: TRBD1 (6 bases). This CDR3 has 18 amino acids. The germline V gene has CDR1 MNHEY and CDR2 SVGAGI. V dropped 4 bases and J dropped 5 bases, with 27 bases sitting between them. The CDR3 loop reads CASSFRSTGTRISHEQYF. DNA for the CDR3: TGTGCCAGCAGTTTCAGAAGTACCGGGACAAGGATAAGCCACGAGCAGTACTTC.

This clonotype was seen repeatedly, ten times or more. CDR3 residues: CASSSLAGGYNEQFF. The CDR3 nucleotides read TGTGCCAGCAGCTCTTTAGCGGGAGGGTACAATGAGCAGTTCTTC. The J gene is TRBJ2-1, the V gene TRBV11-2, with 11 bases that match TRBD2. The V and J ends lost 4 bases and 4 bases, in that order; junction bases with no gene match: 3. CDR3 length equals 15 residues. Germline assignment: CDR1 SGHAT and CDR2 FQNNGV.

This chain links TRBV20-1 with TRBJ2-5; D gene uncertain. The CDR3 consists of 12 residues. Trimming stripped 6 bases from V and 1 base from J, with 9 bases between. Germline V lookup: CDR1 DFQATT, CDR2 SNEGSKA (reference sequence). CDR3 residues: CSAIDIQETQYF. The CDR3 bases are TGCAGTGCCATTGACATCCAAGAGACCCAGTACTTC.

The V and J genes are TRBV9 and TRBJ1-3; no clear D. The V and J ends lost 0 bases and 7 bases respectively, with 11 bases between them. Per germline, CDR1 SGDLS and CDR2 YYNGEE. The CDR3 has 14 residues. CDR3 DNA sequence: TGTGCCAGCAGCGTAGATGGAGGGCGGAACACCATATATTTT. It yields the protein CASSVDGGRNTIYF.

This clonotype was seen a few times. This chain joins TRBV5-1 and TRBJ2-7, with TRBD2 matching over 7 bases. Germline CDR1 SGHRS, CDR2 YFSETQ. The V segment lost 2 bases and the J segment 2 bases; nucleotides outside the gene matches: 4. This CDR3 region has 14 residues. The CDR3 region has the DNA TGCGCCAGCAGCTTTAGCGGGCGGGCCTACGAGCAGTACTTC. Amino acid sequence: CASSFSGRAYEQYF.

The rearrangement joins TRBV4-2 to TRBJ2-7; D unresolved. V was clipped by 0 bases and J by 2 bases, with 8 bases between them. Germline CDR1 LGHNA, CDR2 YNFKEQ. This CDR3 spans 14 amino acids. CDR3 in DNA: TGTGCCAGCAGCCAAGAGGGAAGCACCTACGAGCAGTACTTC. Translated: CASSQEGSTYEQYF.